This T cell receptor beta chain was observed in a study of shared clonotypes between healthy human individuals. Study conclusions and caveats: A handful of donors showed sharing of approximately 5% of naive CD4 clonotypes. Generation probabilities of non-shared clonotypes were lower (relative to those shared by all four donors). Genetic and exposure-history diversity was limited by the few donors.

Assay used: immunoSEQ multiplex PCR; TCRdb lists only in-frame clones, some missing. This sample yields 2 million to 2.5 million clones, of which 80% to 95% are seen a single time; more than 0.35% belongs to the top ten. Regarding this clone: What it binds is not known.

The CDR3 contains 16 residues. Trimming at V came to 2 bases and at J to 3 bases, leaving 6 bases not matched to a gene. Germline CDR1 SEHNR, CDR2 FQNEAQ (reference sequence). What was sequenced was naive CD4+ T cells from PBMCs. Subset noted: CD45RA+ positively selected. The TCR comes from a man younger than 35 in good health. Some clones in this sample may be carry-over from other donors' samples. The rearrangement uses TRBV7-9 and TRBJ2-2; 7 bases are shared with TRBD2. In nucleotides, the CDR3 is TGTGCCAGCAGCTTACGATCTACTAGCGACACCGGGGAGCTGTTTTTT. Its translation is CASSLRSTSDTGELFF. The full variable domain, with the rest looked up from reference TRBV7-9 and TRBJ2-2, is DTGVSQNPRHKITKRGQNVTFRCDPISEHNRLYWYRQTLGQGPEFLTYFQNEAQLEKSRLLSDRFSAERPKGSFSTLEIQRTEQGDSAMYLCASSLRSTSDTGELFFGEGSRLTVL.